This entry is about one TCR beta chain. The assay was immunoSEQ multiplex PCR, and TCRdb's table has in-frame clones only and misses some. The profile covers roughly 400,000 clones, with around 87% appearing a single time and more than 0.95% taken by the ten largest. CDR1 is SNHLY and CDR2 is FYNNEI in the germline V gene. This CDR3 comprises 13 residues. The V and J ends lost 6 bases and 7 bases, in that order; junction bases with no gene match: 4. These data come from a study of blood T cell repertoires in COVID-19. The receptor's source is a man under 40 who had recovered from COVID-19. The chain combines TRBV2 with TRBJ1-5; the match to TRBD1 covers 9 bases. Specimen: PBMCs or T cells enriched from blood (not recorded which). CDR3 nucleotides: TGTGCCAGCAGGAGACAGGGGGAGCAGCCCCAGCATTTT. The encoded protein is CASRRQGEQPQHF.